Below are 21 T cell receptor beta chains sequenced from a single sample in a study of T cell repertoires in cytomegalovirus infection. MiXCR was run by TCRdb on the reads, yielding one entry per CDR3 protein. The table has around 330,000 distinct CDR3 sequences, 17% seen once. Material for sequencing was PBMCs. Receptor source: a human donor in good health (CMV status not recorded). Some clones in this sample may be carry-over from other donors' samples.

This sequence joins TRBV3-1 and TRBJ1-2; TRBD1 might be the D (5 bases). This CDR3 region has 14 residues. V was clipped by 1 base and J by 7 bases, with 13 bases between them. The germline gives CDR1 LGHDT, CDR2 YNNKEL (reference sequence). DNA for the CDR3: TGTGCCAGCAGCCAAGGGGCCGGGGCCGGTGGCTACACCTTC. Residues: CASSQGAGAGGYTF. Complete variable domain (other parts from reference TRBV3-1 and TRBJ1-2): DTAVSQTPKYLVTQMGNDKSIKCEQNLGHDTMYWYKQDSKKFLKIMFSYNNKELIINETVPNRFSPKSPDKAHLNLHINSLELGDSAVYFCASSQGAGAGGYTFGSGTRLTVV.

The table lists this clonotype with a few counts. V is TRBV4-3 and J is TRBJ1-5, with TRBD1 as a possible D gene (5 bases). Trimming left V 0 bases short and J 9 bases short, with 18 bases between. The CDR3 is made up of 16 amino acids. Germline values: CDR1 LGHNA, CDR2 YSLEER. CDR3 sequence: CASSQDTGALYAPQHF. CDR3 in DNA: TGCGCCAGCAGCCAAGATACTGGGGCACTATATGCGCCCCAGCATTTT.

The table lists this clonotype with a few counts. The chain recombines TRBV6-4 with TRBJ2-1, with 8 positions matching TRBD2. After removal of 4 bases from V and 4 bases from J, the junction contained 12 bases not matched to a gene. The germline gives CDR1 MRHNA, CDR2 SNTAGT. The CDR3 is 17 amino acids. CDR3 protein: CASSGRGTRLQYNEQFF. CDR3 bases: TGTGCCAGCAGTGGAAGGGGGACTAGACTTCAGTACAATGAGCAGTTCTTC.

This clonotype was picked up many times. The CDR3 region has the DNA TGTGCCAGCAGCACAAGGGCACTAGCGGGGGGGCGGATCGGGGAGCTGTTTTTT. The encoded protein is CASSTRALAGGRIGELFF. The J gene is TRBJ2-2, the V gene TRBV7-2, with 13 bases matching TRBD2. This CDR3 spans 18 amino acids. Losses at the gene ends were 5 bases for V and 7 bases for J; bases not matched to a gene: 13. The germline V gene encodes CDR1 SGHTA and CDR2 FQGNSA.

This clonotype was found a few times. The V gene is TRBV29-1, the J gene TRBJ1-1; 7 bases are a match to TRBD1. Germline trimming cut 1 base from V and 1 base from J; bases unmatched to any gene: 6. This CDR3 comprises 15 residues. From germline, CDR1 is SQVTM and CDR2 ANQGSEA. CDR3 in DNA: TGCAGCGTTGAAGGGACAGGTTTATCGAACACTGAAGCTTTCTTT. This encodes CSVEGTGLSNTEAFF.

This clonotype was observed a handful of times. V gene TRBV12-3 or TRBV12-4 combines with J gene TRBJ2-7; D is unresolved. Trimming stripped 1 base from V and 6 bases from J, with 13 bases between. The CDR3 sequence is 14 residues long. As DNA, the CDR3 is TGTGCCAGCAGTTTAGAGATCAGTCAGCGCGAGCAGTACTTC. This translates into CASSLEISQREQYF.

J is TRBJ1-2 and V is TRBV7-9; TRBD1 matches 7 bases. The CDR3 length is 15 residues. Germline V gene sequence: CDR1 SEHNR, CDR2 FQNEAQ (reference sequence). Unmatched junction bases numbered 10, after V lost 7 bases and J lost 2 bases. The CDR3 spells CASNTDRVDNYGYTF. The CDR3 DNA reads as TGTGCCAGCAACACCGACAGGGTGGACAACTATGGCTACACCTTC.

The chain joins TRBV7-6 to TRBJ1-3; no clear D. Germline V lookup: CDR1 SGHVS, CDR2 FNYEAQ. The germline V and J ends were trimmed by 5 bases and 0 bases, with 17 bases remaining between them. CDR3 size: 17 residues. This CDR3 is CASSATGLFNSGNTIYF. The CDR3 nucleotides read TGTGCCAGCAGCGCAACCGGCCTTTTTAACTCTGGAAACACCATATATTTT.

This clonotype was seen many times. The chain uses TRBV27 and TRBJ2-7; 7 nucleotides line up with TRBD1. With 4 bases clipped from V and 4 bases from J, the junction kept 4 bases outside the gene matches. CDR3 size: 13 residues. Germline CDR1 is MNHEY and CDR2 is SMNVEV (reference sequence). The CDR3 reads CASSSVDRYEQYF. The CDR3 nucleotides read TGTGCCAGCAGTTCGGTGGACAGGTACGAGCAGTACTTC.

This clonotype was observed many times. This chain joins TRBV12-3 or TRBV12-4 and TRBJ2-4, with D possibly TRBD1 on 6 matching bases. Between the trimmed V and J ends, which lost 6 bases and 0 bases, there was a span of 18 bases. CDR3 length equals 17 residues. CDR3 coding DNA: TGTGCCAGCAGCCCTCCGGACAGTAGACGAGCCAAAAACATTCAGTACTTC. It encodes CASSPPDSRRAKNIQYF.

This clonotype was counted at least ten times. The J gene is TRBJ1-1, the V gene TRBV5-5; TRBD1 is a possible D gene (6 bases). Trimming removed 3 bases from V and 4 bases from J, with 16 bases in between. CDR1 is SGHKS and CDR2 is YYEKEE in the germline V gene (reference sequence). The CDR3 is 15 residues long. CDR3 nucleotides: TGTGCCAGCAGCTCGGGGGGGGGCGCGGGCACTGAAGCTTTCTTT. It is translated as CASSSGGGAGTEAFF.

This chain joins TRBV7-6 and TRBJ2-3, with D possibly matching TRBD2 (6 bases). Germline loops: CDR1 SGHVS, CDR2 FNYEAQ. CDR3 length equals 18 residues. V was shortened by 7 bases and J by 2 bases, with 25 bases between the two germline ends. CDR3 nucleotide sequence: TGTGCCAGCAACCTAGGGCGGTTAGCGGAACAACTCACAGATACGCAGTATTTT. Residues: CASNLGRLAEQLTDTQYF.

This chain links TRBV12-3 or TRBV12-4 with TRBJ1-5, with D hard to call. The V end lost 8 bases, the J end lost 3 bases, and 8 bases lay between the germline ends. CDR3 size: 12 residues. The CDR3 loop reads CASRSVNQPQHF. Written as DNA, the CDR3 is TGTGCCAGCCGATCCGTCAATCAGCCCCAGCATTTT.

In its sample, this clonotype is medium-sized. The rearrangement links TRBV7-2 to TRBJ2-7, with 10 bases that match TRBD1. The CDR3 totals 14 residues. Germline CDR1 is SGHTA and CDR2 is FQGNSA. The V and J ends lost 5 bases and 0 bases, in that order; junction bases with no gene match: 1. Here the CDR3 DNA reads TGTGCCAGCAGCGGACAGGGGGGCTCCTACGAGCAGTACTTC. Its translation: CASSGQGGSYEQYF.

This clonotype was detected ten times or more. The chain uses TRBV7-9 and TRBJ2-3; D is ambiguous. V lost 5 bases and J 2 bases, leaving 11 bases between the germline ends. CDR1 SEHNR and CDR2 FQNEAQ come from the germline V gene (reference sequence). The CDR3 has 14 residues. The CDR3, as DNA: TGTGCCAGCAGCCAGGAACTTGACACAGATACGCAGTATTTT. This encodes CASSQELDTDTQYF.

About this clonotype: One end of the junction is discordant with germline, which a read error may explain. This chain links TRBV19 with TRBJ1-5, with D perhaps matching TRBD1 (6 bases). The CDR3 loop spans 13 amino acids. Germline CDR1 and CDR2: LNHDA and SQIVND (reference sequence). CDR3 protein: CATKPSDGGPRHF. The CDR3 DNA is TGTGCCACTAAACCGAGTGACGGGGGGCCCCGGCATTTT.

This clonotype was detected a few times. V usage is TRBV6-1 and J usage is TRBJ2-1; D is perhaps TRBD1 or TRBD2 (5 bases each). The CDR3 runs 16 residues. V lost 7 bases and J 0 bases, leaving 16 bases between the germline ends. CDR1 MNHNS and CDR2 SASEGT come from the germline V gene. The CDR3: CASTPRGVRSYNEQFF. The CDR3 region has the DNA TGTGCCAGCACTCCCCGAGGGGTTCGCTCCTACAATGAGCAGTTCTTC.

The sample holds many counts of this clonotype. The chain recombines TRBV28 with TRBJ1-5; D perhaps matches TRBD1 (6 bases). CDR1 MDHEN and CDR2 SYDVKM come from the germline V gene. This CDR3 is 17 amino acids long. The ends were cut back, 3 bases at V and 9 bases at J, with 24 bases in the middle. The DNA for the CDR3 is TGTGCCAGCAGTTTGGGCAGGGGAGGGTTCAGTCCTAGGCCCCAGCATTTT. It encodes CASSLGRGGFSPRPQHF. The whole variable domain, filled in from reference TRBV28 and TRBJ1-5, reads DVKVTQSSRYLVKRTGEKVFLECVQDMDHENMFWYRQDPGLGLRLIYFSYDVKMKEKGDIPEGYSVSREKKERFSLILESASTNQTSMYLCASSLGRGGFSPRPQHFGDGTRLSIL.

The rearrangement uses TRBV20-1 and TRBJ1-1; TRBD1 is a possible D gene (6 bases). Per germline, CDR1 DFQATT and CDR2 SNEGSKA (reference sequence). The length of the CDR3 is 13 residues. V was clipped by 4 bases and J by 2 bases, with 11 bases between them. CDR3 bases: TGCAGTGCTACCTGGGACACTAACACTGAAGCTTTCTTT. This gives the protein CSATWDTNTEAFF.

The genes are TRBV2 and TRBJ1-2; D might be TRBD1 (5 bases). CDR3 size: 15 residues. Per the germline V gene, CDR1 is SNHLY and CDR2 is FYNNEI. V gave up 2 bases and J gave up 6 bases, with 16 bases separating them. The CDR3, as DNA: TGTGCCAGCAGTGAATTCGGGCAGGGAGCGGATGGCTACACCTTC. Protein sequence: CASSEFGQGADGYTF. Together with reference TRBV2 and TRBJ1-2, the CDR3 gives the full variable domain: EPEVTQTPSHQVTQMGQEVILRCVPISNHLYFYWYRQILGQKVEFLVSFYNNEISEKSEIFDDQFSVERPDGSNFTLKIRSTKLEDSAMYFCASSEFGQGADGYTFGSGTRLTVV.

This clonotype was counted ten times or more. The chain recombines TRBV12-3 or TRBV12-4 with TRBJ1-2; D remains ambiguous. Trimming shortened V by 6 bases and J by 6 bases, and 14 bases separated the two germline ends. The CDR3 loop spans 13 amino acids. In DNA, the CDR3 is TGTGCCAGCAGATCGGGGAGTCACCATGGCTACACCTTC. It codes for CASRSGSHHGYTF.